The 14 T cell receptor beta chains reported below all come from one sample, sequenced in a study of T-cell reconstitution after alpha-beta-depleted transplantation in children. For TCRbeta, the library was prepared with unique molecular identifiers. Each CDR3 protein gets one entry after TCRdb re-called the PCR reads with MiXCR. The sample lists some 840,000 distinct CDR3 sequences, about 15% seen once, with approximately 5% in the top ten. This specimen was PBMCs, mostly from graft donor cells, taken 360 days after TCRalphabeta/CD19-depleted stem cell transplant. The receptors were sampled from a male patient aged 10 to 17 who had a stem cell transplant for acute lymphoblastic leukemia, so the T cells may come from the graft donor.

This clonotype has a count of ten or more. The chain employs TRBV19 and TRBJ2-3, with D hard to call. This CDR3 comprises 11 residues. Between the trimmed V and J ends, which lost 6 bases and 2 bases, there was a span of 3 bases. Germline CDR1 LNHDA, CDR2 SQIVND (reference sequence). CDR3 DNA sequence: TGTGCCAGTAGGTCCACAGATACGCAGTATTTT. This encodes CASRSTDTQYF.

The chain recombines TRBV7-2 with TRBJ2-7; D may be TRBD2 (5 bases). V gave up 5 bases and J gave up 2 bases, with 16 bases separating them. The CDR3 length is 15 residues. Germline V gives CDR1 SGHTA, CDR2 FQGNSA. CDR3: CASSPNSGLTYEQYF. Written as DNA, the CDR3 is TGTGCCAGCAGCCCGAACTCAGGACTTACCTACGAGCAGTACTTC.

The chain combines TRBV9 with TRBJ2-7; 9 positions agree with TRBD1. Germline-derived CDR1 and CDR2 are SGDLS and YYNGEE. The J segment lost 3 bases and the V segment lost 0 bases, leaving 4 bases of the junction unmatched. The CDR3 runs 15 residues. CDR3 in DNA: TGTGCCAGCAGCGTAGGCGGGACAGGGTTCTACGAGCAGTACTTC. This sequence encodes CASSVGGTGFYEQYF.

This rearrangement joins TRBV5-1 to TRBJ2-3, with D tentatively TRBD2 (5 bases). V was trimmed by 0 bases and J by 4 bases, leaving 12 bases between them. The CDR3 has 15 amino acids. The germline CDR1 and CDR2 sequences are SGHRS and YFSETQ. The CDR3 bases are TGCGCCAGCAGCTTGGCAGGACTCAGCGCAGATACGCAGTATTTT. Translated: CASSLAGLSADTQYF.

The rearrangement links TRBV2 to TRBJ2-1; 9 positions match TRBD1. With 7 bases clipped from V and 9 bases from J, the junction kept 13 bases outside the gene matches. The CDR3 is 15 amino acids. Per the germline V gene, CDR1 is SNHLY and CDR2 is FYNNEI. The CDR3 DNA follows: TGTGCCAGCACCGCAGGACAGGGGCTAGGGGGTGAGCAGTTCTTC. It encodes CASTAGQGLGGEQFF.

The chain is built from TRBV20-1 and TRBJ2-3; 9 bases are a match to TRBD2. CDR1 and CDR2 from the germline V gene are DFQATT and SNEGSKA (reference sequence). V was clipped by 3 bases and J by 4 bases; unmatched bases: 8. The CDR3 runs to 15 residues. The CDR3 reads CSASVREGRADTQYF. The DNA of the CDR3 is TGCAGTGCTAGTGTGCGGGAGGGCCGCGCAGATACGCAGTATTTT.

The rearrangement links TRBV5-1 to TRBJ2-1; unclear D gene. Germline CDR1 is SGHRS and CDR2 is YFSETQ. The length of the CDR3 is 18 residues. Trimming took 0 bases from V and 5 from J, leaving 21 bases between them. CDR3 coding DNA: TGCGCCAGCAGCTTGGACCCAAGCACGGTCAGACCGGACAATGAGCAGTTCTTC. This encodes CASSLDPSTVRPDNEQFF.

The CDR3 DNA is TGTGCCAGCAGCCCCGCTGGAGGGGAGGCCTACGAGCAGTACTTC. Its protein product is CASSPAGGEAYEQYF. The chain carries TRBV7-9 and TRBJ2-7; tentatively, D is TRBD2 (6 bases). This CDR3 has 15 amino acids. The V gene's germline CDR1 is SEHNR and CDR2 FQNEAQ (reference sequence). The germline V and J ends were trimmed by 5 bases and 2 bases, with 16 bases remaining between them. The variable domain in full, with the rest retrieved from reference TRBV7-9 and TRBJ2-7, is DTGVSQNPRHKITKRGQNVTFRCDPISEHNRLYWYRQTLGQGPEFLTYFQNEAQLEKSRLLSDRFSAERPKGSFSTLEIQRTEQGDSAMYLCASSPAGGEAYEQYFGPGTRLTVT.

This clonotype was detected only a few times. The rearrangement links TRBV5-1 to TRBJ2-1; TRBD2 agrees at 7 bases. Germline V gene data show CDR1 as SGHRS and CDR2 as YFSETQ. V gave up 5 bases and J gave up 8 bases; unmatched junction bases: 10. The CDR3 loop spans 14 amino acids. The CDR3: CASREAPAGDEQFF. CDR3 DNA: TGCGCCAGCAGGGAGGCCCCGGCGGGGGATGAGCAGTTCTTC. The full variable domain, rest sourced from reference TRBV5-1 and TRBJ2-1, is KAGVTQTPRYLIKTRGQQVTLSCSPISGHRSVSWYQQTPGQGLQFLFEYFSETQRNKGNFPGRFSGRQFSNSRSEMNVSTLELGDSALYLCASREAPAGDEQFFGPGTRLTVL.

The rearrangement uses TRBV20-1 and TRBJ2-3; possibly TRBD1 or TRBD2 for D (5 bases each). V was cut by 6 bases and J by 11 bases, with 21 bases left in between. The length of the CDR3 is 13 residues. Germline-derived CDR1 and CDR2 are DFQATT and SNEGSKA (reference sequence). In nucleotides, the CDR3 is TGCAGTGCCCGAGGGGTAGGGAAGGAGAGGCAGTATTTT. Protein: CSARGVGKERQYF.

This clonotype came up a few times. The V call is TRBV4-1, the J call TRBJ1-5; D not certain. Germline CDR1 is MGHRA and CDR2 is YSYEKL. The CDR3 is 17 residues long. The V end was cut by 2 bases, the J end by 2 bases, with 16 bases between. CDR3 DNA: TGCGCCAGCAGCCAACTCCCCCTGCCGGGAGGCAATCAGCCCCAGCATTTT. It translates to CASSQLPLPGGNQPQHF.

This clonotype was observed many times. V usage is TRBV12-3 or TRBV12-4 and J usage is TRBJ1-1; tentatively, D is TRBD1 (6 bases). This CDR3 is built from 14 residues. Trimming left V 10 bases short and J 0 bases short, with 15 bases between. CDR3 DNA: TGTGCCACCCGGGAGGGGGGAATGAACACTGAAGCTTTCTTT. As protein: CATREGGMNTEAFF.

CDR3 loop: CSASTWGEGNQPQHF. DNA of the CDR3: TGCAGTGCTAGTACCTGGGGGGAGGGCAATCAGCCCCAGCATTTT. The chain links TRBV20-1 to TRBJ1-5, with D maybe TRBD1 (5 bases). CDR1 is DFQATT, CDR2 SNEGSKA, per germline (reference sequence). The CDR3 covers 15 residues. V was pared by 3 bases and J by 2 bases, with 14 bases between.

CDR3: CASSLMAGGGNEQFF. CDR3 nucleotide sequence: TGTGCCAGCAGCTTAATGGCGGGAGGGGGAAATGAGCAGTTCTTC. This chain uses TRBV7-3 with TRBJ2-1, with TRBD2 matching 9 bases. Germline trimming cut 1 base from V and 7 bases from J; bases unmatched to any gene: 5. CDR1 SGHTA and CDR2 FQGTGA come from the germline V gene. This CDR3 has 15 residues.